The 9 T cell receptor beta chains listed next were all sequenced from one sample in a study of regulatory T cells in long-lasting Graves disease. iRepertoire HTBI primers and Arm-PCR of CDR3 regions built TCR beta libraries. From the multiplex PCR reads, TCRdb called clonotypes with MiXCR, one entry per CDR3 protein. The sample yields about 470,000 distinct CDR3 sequences, more than 12% seen once. This sample's time point: newly diagnosed GD, antithyroid drugs for less than 3 months. The TCR library was prepared using RNA isolated from PBMCs. The sample was also reused in another study, on T cells in Graves' hyperthyroidism and ophthalmopathy.

The material sequenced was peripheral blood mononuclear cells (PBMCs), taken at new diagnosis, from a patient treated with antithyroid drugs. All receptors derive from a woman younger than 45 with Graves disease.

This clonotype was recorded at least ten times. The CDR3 region has the DNA TGTGCCAGCAGTTTAGCGCAGGGGAACACTGAAGCTTTCTTT. Translation: CASSLAQGNTEAFF. The V gene is TRBV28, the J gene TRBJ1-1; the D gene is possibly TRBD1 (5 bases). Germline loops: CDR1 MDHEN, CDR2 SYDVKM. With 2 bases removed from V and 1 base from J, the gap between germline ends came to 8 bases. This CDR3 has 14 residues.

This chain uses TRBV12-3 or TRBV12-4 with TRBJ1-1; 8 nucleotides agree with TRBD1. Trimming took 4 bases from V and 5 from J; bases not matched to a gene: 6. The CDR3 spans 14 residues. DNA of the CDR3: TGTGCCAGCAGTTCCCGGACAGGGTGGACTGAAGCTTTCTTT. Residues: CASSSRTGWTEAFF.

Many counts were recorded for this clonotype. V usage is TRBV3-1 and J usage is TRBJ1-1; 8 bases match TRBD1. Looked up from germline, CDR1 is LGHDT and CDR2 is YNNKEL (reference sequence). The CDR3 is 17 amino acids. V lost 4 bases, J lost 1 base, and 11 bases stayed unmatched. This CDR3 is CASSRYRGGSPNTEAFF. The CDR3, as DNA: TGTGCCAGCAGCCGTTACAGGGGGGGAAGCCCGAACACTGAAGCTTTCTTT.

This chain links TRBV24-1 with TRBJ2-3, with 8 bases lining up with TRBD2. There are 17 residues in the CDR3. Germline loops: CDR1 KGHDR, CDR2 SFDVKD. V lost 3 bases, J lost 2 bases, and 9 bases stayed unmatched. CDR3 in amino acids: CATSDPGRGHLTDTQYF. DNA for the CDR3: TGTGCCACCAGTGATCCCGGGAGGGGACACCTCACAGATACGCAGTATTTT.

This clonotype has ten or more counts. This chain connects TRBV4-1 to TRBJ1-1; D unclear. V dropped 1 base and J dropped 8 bases, with 11 bases sitting between them. CDR1 and CDR2 (germline): MGHRA, YSYEKL. CDR3 length equals 13 residues. The CDR3 DNA is TGCGCCAGCAGCCAAGGCGAAGCTAAAGAAGCTTTCTTT. Amino acids: CASSQGEAKEAFF.

CDR3 region: CASSYWQGPGTEAFF. DNA of the CDR3: TGTGCCAGCAGTTACTGGCAGGGTCCAGGCACTGAAGCTTTCTTT. The rearrangement uses TRBV6-2 or TRBV6-3 and TRBJ1-1, with a possible D match to TRBD1 (5 bases). The CDR3 covers 15 residues. Germline CDR1 reads MNHEY; CDR2 reads SVGEGT. V lost 1 base and J 4 bases, leaving 13 bases between the germline ends.

Only a few counts were recorded for this clonotype. The junction and the germline gene differ at one end; a read error may be behind it. This chain uses TRBV27 with TRBJ1-6, with no clear D. Germline CDR1 reads MNHEY; CDR2 reads SMNVEV (reference sequence). The CDR3 loop spans 14 amino acids. The CDR3 region is CASSFRQDNSPLHF. In DNA, the CDR3 is TGCGCCAGCAGCTTTCGGCAGGATAATTCACCCCTCCACTTT.

This clonotype was observed many times. The chain links TRBV30 to TRBJ2-5; D possibly corresponds to TRBD2 (7 bases). This CDR3 comprises 15 residues. V lost 0 bases to trimming and J lost 3 bases, with 14 bases between them. CDR1 and CDR2 (germline): GTSNPN, SVGIG (reference sequence). CDR3 DNA sequence: TGTGCCTGGAGTGTAGGGGGGGCGGGTAAAGAGACCCAGTACTTC. As protein: CAWSVGGAGKETQYF.

This clonotype has a count of ten or more. The chain joins TRBV6-5 to TRBJ1-1, with 8 bases matching TRBD1. Germline V gives CDR1 MNHEY, CDR2 SVGAGI. The length of the CDR3 is 16 residues. V trimming: 2 bases; J trimming: 7 bases; junction bases outside the gene matches: 12. In nucleotides, the CDR3 is TGTGCCAGCAGTTACGGTTACCCAAGGACAGGGAGTGAAGCTTTCTTT. It encodes CASSYGYPRTGSEAFF.